Following are 19 T cell receptor beta chains from one sample sequenced in a study of shared clonotypes between healthy human individuals. Method: immunoSEQ multiplex PCR; TCRdb's copy keeps in-frame clones and lacks some. Of roughly 320,000 clones in the sample, more than 75% were seen once. The material sequenced was memory CD8+ T cells sorted from blood. Documented subset: CD45RO+ cells pooled with CCR7-negative TemRA cells. The receptors shown here come from a man aged 18 to 35 in good health.

V and J are TRBV5-1 and TRBJ2-1; unclear D gene. Trimming left V 2 bases short and J 1 base short, with 4 bases between. The CDR3 is 13 residues long. The V gene's germline CDR1 is SGHRS and CDR2 YFSETQ. CDR3: CASSFGSYNEQFF. DNA for the CDR3: TGCGCCAGCAGCTTCGGATCCTACAATGAGCAGTTCTTC.

The chain carries TRBV6-6 and TRBJ2-3, with D uncertain. The CDR3 runs 16 residues. Germline V gene data show CDR1 as MNHNY and CDR2 as SVGAGI (reference sequence). The V end lost 5 bases, the J end lost 0 bases, and 15 bases lay between the germline ends. CDR3: CASSPPAGTSTDTQYF. In DNA form, the CDR3 reads TGTGCCAGCAGTCCCCCCGCTGGAACTAGCACAGATACGCAGTATTTT.

This clone was detected once. The rearrangement links TRBV2 to TRBJ1-2, with 11 bases identical to TRBD1. V gave up 6 bases and J gave up 0 bases; unmatched junction bases: 9. CDR1 is SNHLY and CDR2 is FYNNEI in the germline V gene. CDR3 length: 17 residues. CDR3 region: CASRPGQGALTNYGYTF. In DNA, the CDR3 is TGTGCCAGCAGACCCGGACAGGGGGCCCTTACTAACTATGGCTACACCTTC.

V usage is TRBV27 and J usage is TRBJ2-1; D remains unclear. CDR1 is MNHEY, CDR2 SMNVEV, per germline (reference sequence). V dropped 5 bases and J dropped 2 bases, with 7 bases sitting between them. The CDR3 covers 13 residues. The CDR3 here is CASSPATYNEQFF. The CDR3 DNA reads TGTGCCAGCAGTCCAGCGACCTACAATGAGCAGTTCTTC.

This chain links TRBV6-5 with TRBJ2-1; D is uncertain. The V and J ends lost 5 bases and 0 bases respectively, with 5 bases between them. Per the germline V gene, CDR1 is MNHEY and CDR2 is SVGAGI. The CDR3 sequence is 13 residues long. The CDR3 DNA reads as TGTGCCAGCAGTCTAAGCTCCTACAATGAGCAGTTCTTC. It encodes CASSLSSYNEQFF.

The gene calls are TRBV7-9 and TRBJ2-1; D gene unclear. Germline lookup yields CDR1 SEHNR and CDR2 FQNEAQ (reference sequence). This CDR3 has 15 amino acids. The V gene lost 4 bases and the J gene lost 0 bases, with 10 bases spanning the gap. The chain's CDR3 is CASSSLYSSYNEQFF. The CDR3 nucleotides read TGTGCCAGCAGCTCTCTTTATAGCTCCTACAATGAGCAGTTCTTC.

This rearrangement joins TRBV5-6 to TRBJ2-7; 7 bases match TRBD1. The J segment lost 3 bases and the V segment lost 0 bases, leaving 3 bases of the junction unmatched. The CDR3 has 14 amino acids. Germline CDR1 reads SGHDT; CDR2 reads YYEEEE. The CDR3 sequence: CASSLGDSFYEQYF. CDR3 nucleotides: TGTGCCAGCAGCTTGGGGGACAGCTTCTACGAGCAGTACTTC.

The gene calls are TRBV30 and TRBJ1-2; D unresolved. The germline gives CDR1 GTSNPN, CDR2 SVGIG (reference sequence). V was cut by 0 bases and J by 7 bases, with 9 bases left in between. This CDR3 spans 12 amino acids. The CDR3 coding sequence is TGTGCCTGGAGTGTATCTGGGTTTGGCTACACCTTC. Translation gives CAWSVSGFGYTF.

This sequence joins TRBV5-1 and TRBJ2-2; D possibly corresponds to TRBD1 (5 bases). The CDR3 contains 14 residues. V was clipped by 4 bases and J by 7 bases, with 14 bases between them. Per germline, CDR1 SGHRS and CDR2 YFSETQ. The CDR3 here is CASSPLTVYGELFF. CDR3 DNA sequence: TGCGCCAGCAGCCCCTTGACAGTTTACGGGGAGCTGTTTTTT. Full variable domain (remainder filled in from reference TRBV5-1 and TRBJ2-2): KAGVTQTPRYLIKTRGQQVTLSCSPISGHRSVSWYQQTPGQGLQFLFEYFSETQRNKGNFPGRFSGRQFSNSRSEMNVSTLELGDSALYLCASSPLTVYGELFFGEGSRLTVL.

This clone was picked up one time. V and J are TRBV7-9 and TRBJ2-7, with D unclear. Trimming pared 4 bases from V and 6 bases from J, leaving 10 bases between. CDR1 is SEHNR and CDR2 is FQNEAQ in the germline V gene (reference sequence). The CDR3 spans 12 residues. The CDR3 spells CASSSRPVEQYF. The CDR3 DNA sequence: TGTGCCAGCAGCTCCCGCCCTGTCGAGCAGTACTTC.

This clone was detected only a few times. The chain links TRBV4-1 to TRBJ2-7, with 9 bases fitting TRBD1. CDR3 length equals 17 residues. The J segment lost 1 base and the V segment lost 1 base, leaving 8 bases of the junction unmatched. Germline loops: CDR1 MGHRA, CDR2 YSYEKL. The CDR3 nucleotides are TGCGCCAGCAGCCAAGGTGGACCGGGACAGGGATCCTACGAGCAGTACTTC. Translating it yields CASSQGGPGQGSYEQYF.

V gene TRBV5-6 combines with J gene TRBJ2-7; D may correspond to TRBD1 or TRBD2 (5 bases each). The CDR3 is 15 residues long. Trimming cost V 3 bases and J 6 bases, with 19 bases left between them. CDR1 and CDR2 from the germline V gene are SGHDT and YYEEEE. CDR3: CASSSLTGGRGEQYF. In DNA, the CDR3 is TGTGCCAGCAGCTCCCTCACTGGGGGAAGGGGCGAGCAGTACTTC.

The chain carries TRBV27 and TRBJ2-3, with 9 bases that match TRBD2. V dropped 2 bases and J dropped 2; count of bases not matched to a gene: 2. The CDR3 has 15 residues. The germline CDR1 and CDR2 sequences are MNHEY and SMNVEV (reference sequence). The CDR3 nucleotides are TGTGCCAGCAGTTTAGTAGCGGGAGTCACAGATACGCAGTATTTT. The encoded protein is CASSLVAGVTDTQYF.

The chain is built from TRBV4-3 and TRBJ2-7, with 8 bases that match TRBD2. Unmatched junction bases numbered 10, after V lost 4 bases and J lost 5 bases. CDR3 length equals 15 residues. Germline V gives CDR1 LGHNA, CDR2 YSLEER. The CDR3 region is CASSLGLAPLDEQYF. Here the CDR3 DNA reads TGCGCCAGCAGCCTAGGACTAGCCCCCCTCGACGAGCAGTACTTC.

The J gene is TRBJ2-5, the V gene TRBV7-9, with D tentatively TRBD1 (6 bases). Trimming left V 5 bases short and J 4 bases short, with 14 bases between. The CDR3 extends over 14 amino acids. Germline CDR1 is SEHNR and CDR2 is FQNEAQ (reference sequence). In nucleotides, the CDR3 is TGTGCCAGCAGCAGGGACATGTCTCGAGAGACCCAGTACTTC. This translates into CASSRDMSRETQYF.

V and J are TRBV5-4 and TRBJ2-7, with 14 nucleotides matching TRBD2. The CDR3 covers 18 residues. V shed 4 bases, J shed 0 bases, and the junction held 9 bases outside the gene matches. The germline gives CDR1 SGHNT, CDR2 YYREEE (reference sequence). In DNA form, the CDR3 reads TGTGCCAGCAGCCGAGGACTAGCGGGGGGACTAAGCTCCTACGAGCAGTACTTC. Its translation: CASSRGLAGGLSSYEQYF.

V usage is TRBV13 and J usage is TRBJ1-1; the D is unclear. The CDR3 spans 13 residues. Germline V gene sequence: CDR1 PRHDT, CDR2 FYEKMQ (reference sequence). With 2 bases removed from V and 6 bases from J, the gap between germline ends came to 10 bases. CDR3 sequence: CASSLNHGAEAFF. The CDR3 nucleotides are TGTGCCAGCAGCTTAAACCATGGCGCTGAAGCTTTCTTT.

V is TRBV9 and J is TRBJ2-7; TRBD2 matches at 8 bases. There are 14 residues in the CDR3. Germline assignment: CDR1 SGDLS and CDR2 YYNGEE. With V trimmed by 4 bases and J by 5 bases, 8 bases remained unmatched. CDR3 sequence (DNA): TGTGCCAGCAGCCCCCCCAGCGGGAGTAACGAGCAGTACTTC. Its protein is CASSPPSGSNEQYF. Supplemented by reference TRBV9 and TRBJ2-7, the full variable domain reads DSGVTQTPKHLITATGQRVTLRCSPRSGDLSVYWYQQSLDQGLQFLIQYYNGEERAKGNILERFSAQQFPDLHSELNLSSLELGDSALYFCASSPPSGSNEQYFGPGTRLTVT.

The V gene is TRBV7-9, the J gene TRBJ2-1; 9 nucleotides match TRBD1. Germline assignment: CDR1 SEHNR and CDR2 FQNEAQ (reference sequence). This CDR3 comprises 16 residues. Trimming cost V 5 bases and J 4 bases; bases outside gene matches: 9. The CDR3 nucleotides read TGTGCCAGCAGCCTACTTCCGGGACAGGGATACAATGAGCAGTTCTTC. It yields the protein CASSLLPGQGYNEQFF.